This entry lists 24 T cell receptor beta chains sequenced from one sample in a study of T-cell memory formation after mild COVID-19 (dated by TCRdb to the early 2020s). The library was obtained by 5' RACE. The sample was run on an Illumina NovaSeq 6000. The raw public data were reprocessed by TCRdb itself: fastp quality trimming at Q25, MiXCR clonotype calling, in-frame beta chains only. CDR3 protein sequences are deduplicated, and each keeps its most common genes and DNA. The sample includes roughly 280,000 distinct CDR3 sequences, with approximately 7.6% observed a single time. The leading ten clones occupy 20% to 25% of the sample. The sample comprised PBMCs or a T cell subset sorted from them (not recorded which). The receptors were gathered from a man between 18 and 29 years old who had mild COVID-19 (a few samples of this study predate the infection). The sample titles of this study are shuffled in the database, so cell type and time point are left out; the donor was told from shared clones.

This clonotype was seen at least ten times. CDR3 amino acids: CSAREGPGVTEAFF. Here the CDR3 DNA reads TGCAGTGCTAGAGAGGGGCCAGGCGTCACTGAAGCTTTCTTT. The rearrangement uses TRBV20-1 and TRBJ1-1, with a possible D match to TRBD1 (5 bases). Looked up from germline, CDR1 is DFQATT and CDR2 is SNEGSKA (reference sequence). The ends were cut back, 0 bases at V and 4 bases at J, with 12 bases in the middle. CDR3 length: 14 amino acids.

In its sample, this clonotype was seen many times. The V call is TRBV27, the J call TRBJ2-1; D may be TRBD1 (6 bases). Between the trimmed V and J ends, which lost 3 bases and 0 bases, there was a span of 9 bases. The V gene's germline CDR1 is MNHEY and CDR2 SMNVEV (reference sequence). This CDR3 has 15 amino acids. The DNA of the CDR3 is TGTGCCAGCAGTTTTGGGACAAGCTCCTACAATGAGCAGTTCTTC. Translation gives CASSFGTSSYNEQFF.

The V call is TRBV6-5, the J call TRBJ1-2, with D hard to call. The length of the CDR3 is 13 residues. Between the trimmed V and J ends, which lost 6 bases and 8 bases, there was a span of 16 bases. Germline V gene lookup returns CDR1 MNHEY and CDR2 SVGAGI. The CDR3 here is CASRAPGSQGYTF. The CDR3 DNA follows: TGTGCCAGCAGGGCCCCGGGGTCGCAAGGCTACACCTTC.

A single count supports this clonotype. This chain links TRBV6-7 with TRBJ2-7; D is possibly TRBD1 or TRBD2 (5 bases each). TRBV6-7 is designated an ORF whose function remains uncertain. The length of the CDR3 is 17 residues. V was pared by 0 bases and J by 0 bases, with 15 bases between. The CDR3 DNA follows: TGTGCCAGCAGTTACTCGATTCCGGGGCCCAGCTCCTACGAGCAGTACGTC. Amino acids: CASSYSIPGPSSYEQYV.

The chain is built from TRBV20-1 and TRBJ1-2; unclear D gene. Per the germline V gene, CDR1 is DFQATT and CDR2 is SNEGSKA (reference sequence). This CDR3 contains 12 residues. Trimming stripped 4 bases from V and 4 bases from J, with 10 bases between. The CDR3 here is CSAKVQIYGYTF. CDR3 coding DNA: TGCAGTGCTAAGGTACAGATCTATGGCTACACCTTC.

Concerning this clonotype: At one boundary the junction diverges from the germline segment, which might be a read error. The chain is built from TRBV5-4 and TRBJ2-5, with D possibly being TRBD2 (6 bases). CDR1 and CDR2 from the germline V gene are SGHNT and YYREEE (reference sequence). This CDR3 contains 14 residues. CDR3 DNA: TGTGCCAGCAGATTGGGAGCGGGCGGGGAGACCCAGTACTTC. Its translation is CASRLGAGGETQYF.

The chain combines TRBV6-2 or TRBV6-3 with TRBJ2-6; TRBD1 agrees at 8 bases. The CDR3 sequence is 18 residues long. V shed 6 bases, J shed 1 base, and the junction held 11 bases outside the gene matches. The germline CDR1 and CDR2 sequences are MNHEY and SVGEGT. Here the CDR3 DNA reads TGTGCCAGCAGGGCGCAGACAGGGGTAGGGTCTGGGGCCAACGTCCTGACTTTC. This encodes CASRAQTGVGSGANVLTF.

CDR3 nucleotide sequence: TGTGCCAGCAGTATCCCTCGTGAGGGGCGATTCACAGATACGCAGTATTTT. Residues: CASSIPREGRFTDTQYF. The rearrangement joins TRBV27 to TRBJ2-3; D tentatively reads TRBD1 or TRBD2 (5 bases each). Per germline, CDR1 MNHEY and CDR2 SMNVEV (reference sequence). This CDR3 comprises 17 residues. Trimming took off 5 bases at V and 2 bases at J, with 20 bases between the two ends.

V is TRBV7-9 and J is TRBJ1-5; tentative D call: TRBD1 (6 bases). The CDR3 covers 14 residues. The V and J ends lost 4 bases and 4 bases respectively, with 11 bases between them. The germline gives CDR1 SEHNR, CDR2 FQNEAQ (reference sequence). The CDR3 DNA is TGTGCCAGCAGCTCCCGGGGGCCGAATCAGCCCCAGCATTTT. It specifies CASSSRGPNQPQHF.

This clonotype was seen more than once but under ten times. This sequence joins TRBV5-6 and TRBJ2-7; TRBD1 might be the D (6 bases). The CDR3 spans 14 residues. Per the germline V gene, CDR1 is SGHDT and CDR2 is YYEEEE. The ends were cut back, 4 bases at V and 3 bases at J, with 14 bases in the middle. The CDR3 protein is CASSIQGPSYEQYV. The CDR3 DNA follows: TGTGCCAGCAGCATCCAGGGGCCGAGCTACGAGCAGTACGTC.

This clonotype was recorded a few times. V and J are TRBV12-3 or TRBV12-4 and TRBJ2-1; TRBD1 matches at 9 bases. With V trimmed by 4 bases and J by 6 bases, 4 bases remained unmatched. CDR3 size: 14 residues. CDR3 sequence reads: CASSSGDRVNEQFF. CDR3 in DNA: TGTGCCAGCAGTTCTGGGGACAGGGTCAATGAGCAGTTCTTC.

The genes are TRBV6-2 or TRBV6-3 and TRBJ2-2; D is uncertain. The ends were cut back, 4 bases at V and 2 bases at J, with 5 bases in the middle. The germline CDR1 and CDR2 sequences are MNHEY and SVGEGT. This CDR3 contains 13 residues. DNA for the CDR3: TGTGCCAGCAGTTGGTTAAACACCGGGGAGCTGTTTTTT. Translation gives CASSWLNTGELFF.

A few counts support this clonotype. The CDR3 is CASTLGVLTDTQYF. CDR3 nucleotides: TGTGCCAGTACTTTAGGGGTCCTGACAGATACGCAGTATTTT. J is TRBJ2-3 and V is TRBV19, with a possible D match to TRBD1 (5 bases). The CDR3 totals 14 residues. The germline V gene encodes CDR1 LNHDA and CDR2 SQIVND (reference sequence). V was shortened by 7 bases and J by 3 bases, with 14 bases between the two germline ends. The variable domain in full, with the rest retrieved from reference TRBV19 and TRBJ2-3, is DGGITQSPKYLFRKEGQNVTLSCEQNLNHDAMYWYRQDPGQGLRLIYYSQIVNDFQKGDIAEGYSVSREKKESFPLTVTSAQKNPTAFYLCASTLGVLTDTQYFGPGTRLTVL.

This chain connects TRBV12-3 or TRBV12-4 to TRBJ1-2; no reliable D call. This CDR3 comprises 17 residues. Trimming stripped 0 bases from V and 2 bases from J, with 16 bases between. The DNA of the CDR3 is TGTGCCAGCAGTTTAGCGTCAGGTTCGGGTCCGAACTATGGCTACACCTTC. As protein: CASSLASGSGPNYGYTF.

This clonotype was observed many times. J is TRBJ1-2 and V is TRBV20-1, with D perhaps matching TRBD1 (6 bases). This CDR3 spans 14 amino acids. Between the trimmed V and J ends, which lost 3 bases and 8 bases, there was a span of 19 bases. Germline CDR1 DFQATT, CDR2 SNEGSKA (reference sequence). Here the CDR3 reads CSARTGKGVLGYTF. The CDR3 DNA follows: TGCAGTGCTAGGACGGGAAAGGGGGTGTTAGGCTACACCTTC.

The chain employs TRBV4-1 and TRBJ1-1; 9 nucleotides match TRBD1. The CDR3 length is 16 residues. Trimming took 4 bases from V and 0 from J; bases not matched to a gene: 6. CDR1 is MGHRA, CDR2 YSYEKL, per germline. DNA of the CDR3: TGCGCCAGCAGCCGAAAGGGACAGGGACTGAACACTGAAGCTTTCTTT. Translating it yields CASSRKGQGLNTEAFF.

Many counts were recorded for this clonotype. V and J are TRBV2 and TRBJ2-1; D possibly uses TRBD1 or TRBD2 (5 bases each). Germline CDR1 reads SNHLY; CDR2 reads FYNNEI. The CDR3 covers 16 residues. Trimming removed 2 bases from V and 1 base from J, with 12 bases in between. CDR3 DNA sequence: TGTGCCAGCAGTGAACCAAAGAGGGGATCCTACAATGAGCAGTTCTTC. Amino acids: CASSEPKRGSYNEQFF.

CDR3 in amino acids: CASSSHYSAQGNEQFF. In DNA form, the CDR3 reads TGTGCCAGCAGTTCCCACTATTCGGCACAGGGGAATGAGCAGTTCTTC. The V and J genes are TRBV6-5 and TRBJ2-1; TRBD1 aligns across 7 bases. The ends lost 4 bases at V and 7 bases at J; junction bases unmatched: 13. This CDR3 region has 16 residues. The germline gives CDR1 MNHEY, CDR2 SVGAGI.

The chain is built from TRBV2 and TRBJ1-2; 8 bases line up with TRBD1. The CDR3 loop spans 13 amino acids. Germline V gives CDR1 SNHLY, CDR2 FYNNEI. The J segment lost 8 bases and the V segment lost 8 bases, leaving 10 bases of the junction unmatched. The CDR3 sequence is CASEPRGQRGYTF. CDR3 nucleotide sequence: TGTGCCAGCGAGCCCAGGGGGCAGCGAGGCTACACCTTC.

This clonotype was detected a few times. This rearrangement joins TRBV6-2 or TRBV6-3 to TRBJ2-1, with 15 nucleotides matching TRBD2. Trimming at V came to 2 bases and at J to 9 bases, leaving 11 bases not matched to a gene. The CDR3 runs to 18 residues. The germline V gene encodes CDR1 MNHEY and CDR2 SVGEGT. Here the CDR3 DNA reads TGTGCCAGCAGTTACCCCTGGACTAGCGGGGGGGCCATACTTGAGCAGTTCTTC. Amino acid sequence: CASSYPWTSGGAILEQFF.

The CDR3 DNA follows: TGTGCCACCAGCAGAGATCTGACGAGGCAGCCCCAGCATTTT. Protein sequence: CATSRDLTRQPQHF. V gene TRBV15 combines with J gene TRBJ1-5; D not resolved. Trimming shortened V by 0 bases and J by 7 bases, and 10 bases separated the two germline ends. Germline CDR1 LNHNV, CDR2 YYDKDF (reference sequence). The CDR3 is made up of 14 amino acids.

The genes are TRBV9 and TRBJ2-1; D possibly corresponds to TRBD2 (5 bases). The CDR3 extends over 16 amino acids. V gave up 0 bases and J gave up 0 bases, with 10 bases separating them. Germline V CDR1 and CDR2: SGDLS, YYNGEE. CDR3 in DNA: TGTGCCAGCAGCGTAGCTAGCCTGAGCTCCTACAATGAGCAGTTCTTC. Protein: CASSVASLSSYNEQFF. Together with reference TRBV9 and TRBJ2-1, the CDR3 gives the full variable domain: DSGVTQTPKHLITATGQRVTLRCSPRSGDLSVYWYQQSLDQGLQFLIQYYNGEERAKGNILERFSAQQFPDLHSELNLSSLELGDSALYFCASSVASLSSYNEQFFGPGTRLTVL.

This clonotype has ten or more counts. The V and J genes are TRBV20-1 and TRBJ2-1, with 8 bases aligning to TRBD2. V trimming: 2 bases; J trimming: 4 bases; junction bases outside the gene matches: 7. Looked up from germline, CDR1 is DFQATT and CDR2 is SNEGSKA (reference sequence). The CDR3 runs to 15 residues. The CDR3 region has the DNA TGCAGTGCTAGACAGGCCCAGCGGGGGTACAATGAGCAGTTCTTC. Amino acid sequence: CSARQAQRGYNEQFF.

The rearrangement joins TRBV6-1 to TRBJ2-1, with TRBD2 as a possible D gene (6 bases). The CDR3 loop spans 12 amino acids. Germline V gives CDR1 MNHNS, CDR2 SASEGT. Between the trimmed V and J ends, which lost 7 bases and 8 bases, there was a span of 12 bases. The CDR3 DNA reads as TGTGCCAGCATAGGGGAGGTCGATGAGCAGTTCTTC. Protein sequence: CASIGEVDEQFF.